This T cell receptor (beta chain) was found in a study of cytomegalovirus exposure and HLA in healthy donors (dated by TCRdb to the late 2010s). Looking at the study overall: According to an earlier analysis of a few hundred of the donors, about 179 million T cells yielded some 110 million unique TCR beta sequences and 276 Gb of sequence data. An early release that covered some 640 HLA-typed donors contained approximately 300 gigabases of sequencing data and 65 million to 100 million unique TCR sequences. The genetic ancestry cluster associated with self-reported Caucasian donors included about four fifths of the approximately 400 genotyped donors. The study aimed to test whether signatures of past pathogen exposure could be identified by cataloging public T cell receptors. The study used immunosequencing to profile the T cell repertoires of approximately 690 subjects and linked those repertoires to cytomegalovirus serostatus. A separate validation cohort of 100 to 150 different subjects was used in addition to the approximately 700-subject first cohort. To predict cytomegalovirus infection status, the study combined high-throughput TCR immunosequencing, statistical association of individual TCRs with disease status, and machine learning. In a later analysis, previously published TCR beta repertoires from 550 to 700 donors were re-analyzed and high-resolution HLA genotyping was added so that TCR occurrence patterns could be studied. Rather than drawing on any new phenotypic data, the later analysis identified candidate immune exposures from TCR beta sequences and the way those sequences occurred across donors. In an earlier analysis of about 590 of the donors, high-throughput TCR beta sequencing was used to judge whether each TCR beta V gene segment behaved as functional or pseudogenic. Donor age, sex, ethnicity and CMV serostatus were collected together with the repertoire data. A later genetic analysis used genome-wide SNP genotypes for about three fifths of the 666 donors, treating that subset as a discovery cohort. All discovery cohort repertoires had been generated on a single sequencing platform. Both class I and class II loci were covered by HLA typing, at four-digit resolution. Typing coverage varied by locus: about 620-640 donors for A, B, C, DRB1 and DQB1; approximately 520 for DQA1; 606 for DPA1; approximately 470 for DPB1. Several DR-DQ haplotypes were handled as single units for association and clustering because linkage in the cohort was strong. On average, roughly 240,000 unique TCR beta nucleotide sequences were sequenced per donor among some 430 genotyped donors of the cohort, with 15% to 20% of those sequences being non-productive.

Overall study results and their limits: HLA typing was unavailable for some donors at each locus, so association tests used only the typed subset. A further reported finding was that TCR beta sequences accurately predicted the HLA-A and HLA-B alleles for most subjects in the first cohort. An association between a missense DCLRE1C variant and V-gene and J-gene trimming of TCR beta chains was found in a later genetic analysis and replicated in an independent cohort. Three of the identified cytomegalovirus-associated TCR beta chains were confirmed in vitro to be specific for cytomegalovirus antigens. According to a later analysis, TCR association rates differed among HLA loci, with DRB1 alleles showing the most associated TCRs and HLA-C alleles showing the fewest. The only immune exposure information available for the cohort was CMV serostatus. A cluster of highly shared sequence variants was judged likely to be a technical artifact of the sequencing pipeline. Strong co-occurrence of HLA alleles, especially DR and DQ, made assigning TCR associations to individual alleles difficult. According to a later analysis, most CMV-associated TCR beta chains appeared to be HLA-restricted, and the HLA associations seemed to be driven largely by CMV exposure. A total of 150 to 200 TCR beta chains were listed by the study as associated with cytomegalovirus. Only TCR beta chains were sequenced in this cohort, and the absence of alpha or paired-chain data limited detectable features. Broadly in line with IMGT annotations, most TCR beta V segments showed up in productive rearrangements about 87% or about 30% of the time in an earlier analysis of under 700 of the donors. The 87-base-pair reads could not distinguish some IMGT-functional V segments, including TRBV6-2 and TRBV6-3, so those segments were excluded. Sequencing depth was assumed to be roughly uniform across donors in the presence/absence analyses, though that assumption may not hold. It was suggested by the authors that the approach could potentially be generalized to other disease states and immunological phenotypes. A later analysis associated about 16,000 TCR beta sequences with specific HLA alleles at a false discovery rate of 0.05. A later analysis found that HLA-associated TCR beta chains were more clonally expanded and had lower generation probabilities than equally common non-associated chains. Linkage disequilibrium might explain the correlated functional status among segregating V segments, but an unknown experimental factor could not be ruled out. According to a later genetic analysis, donors in an Asian-associated ancestry cluster had fewer N-insertions in productive TCRs than the roughly 670-donor mean. According to a later analysis, parvovirus B19, influenza, CMV and Epstein-Barr virus appeared linked to several top co-occurrence clusters. Across donors, most TCR sequences were observed very rarely, whereas some public TCRs were present in many individuals. Because counts were too low, 15 or so rarely observed V segments, including chromosome 9 orphons, were excluded from the earlier analysis of about 500 of the donors. The classifier was reported to diagnose cytomegalovirus status with high specificity and sensitivity in both the original cohort and the validation cohort.

From a lookup of the germline V gene, CDR1 and CDR2 are MDHEN and SYDVKM. V is pruned by 5 bases and J by 3 bases, leaving 12 bases of the junction without a gene match. The CDR3, cysteine through phenylalanine, is 16 amino acids long. Only CDR3 DNA remains: 48 bases, in frame from the first base. Regarding this clone: Its antigen target is currently unknown. The sample holds no much larger clone one base away, and base qualities are not on file.

Receptors were amplified or captured by the immunoSEQ multiplex PCR assay. For the multiplex PCR, a mixture combining 60 forward primers for TCR Vbeta segments and 13 reverse primers for TCR Jbeta segments was used. The CDR3 region of rearranged TCR beta genes was amplified from genomic DNA by a multiplex PCR assay. The Illumina HiSeq System was used to sequence the amplified TCR beta libraries as 87-base-pair reads. Regarding the original processing steps: In a later analysis, some 80 million unique TCR beta chains were counted across the roughly 610 repertoires, and approximately 9.9 million of these chains were shared by at least two donors. A nearest-neighbor algorithm error-corrected the raw reads and collapsed the reads into unique sequences, merging closely related sequences to remove PCR and sequencing errors. V, D and J gene segments were assigned by aligning CDR3 sequences to IMGT reference sequences. Each retained sequence needed at least a six-nucleotide match to both a V gene segment and a J gene segment. Rearrangements were classified as productive when the CDR3 lacked stop codons and remained in frame with V and J, and all other rearrangements were classified as non-productive. Following IMGT convention, CDR3 was defined as the stretch from the second conserved V-encoded cysteine up to the conserved J-encoded phenylalanine. Sequences without an unambiguous match to a single V gene segment were excluded from the earlier analysis of a few hundred of the donors. In an earlier analysis of more than 500 of the donors, a V segment was called functional when productive rearrangements were above 56.7%, and segregating when the standard deviation between donors exceeded 5%. A statistical classification framework was built for diagnosing cytomegalovirus status from the catalog of TCR beta chain sequences. In a later analysis, V and J genes were assigned by comparing TCR nucleotide sequences against IMGT/GENE-DB human TR gene sequences. In a later analysis, CDR3 sequences and most-parsimonious VDJ recombination scenarios were assigned using the TCRdist pipeline. In a later analysis, each TCR beta chain was defined by its CDR3 amino acid sequence together with its V-gene family, and reads without a unique V-gene family were excluded. In a later analysis, 500 to 700 highly shared, low-generation-probability nucleotide sequences were removed to address suspected cross-contamination and a sequencing artifact. For each public chain, a later analysis derived a clonal expansion index from normalized ranks of inferred template counts within each repertoire. Generation probabilities in a later analysis came from a VDJ recombination model fitted to out-of-frame rearrangements, and those results were checked against IGoR. In a later analysis, TCR-TCR, TCR-HLA and TCR-CMV co-occurrence was scored with hypergeometric tests, and a repertoire-size bias correction was applied to TCR pairs. In a later analysis, false discovery rates were estimated by permuting HLA or CMV assignments 20 times. In a later analysis, co-occurring TCRs were grouped using DBSCAN, with TCRdist sequence similarity added in when clustering inside HLA-allele-positive subsets. Repertoires with fewer than 30,000 or more than 120,000 public chains were left out of co-occurrence clustering, as were about 5 repertoires with anomalous nucleotide sharing. TCRdb took over this immuneACCESS table, retaining in-frame rearrangements with V and J assigned. Such tables are incomplete; in checked studies, under half of the missing clones stem from an unresolved V gene, and the remainder is unexplained. The DNA gave D and trimming, while V, J and clone size come from that table. The sample has fewer than 150,000 clones on record, around three quarters of them singletons. The ten largest account for 1% of the sample.

The cohort was made up of 500 to 800 healthy bone marrow donors. All cohort members were sampled while nominally healthy, although unrecorded immune exposures were likely present. The donor tested CMV seronegative and was one of the 352 seronegative cohort members. Each donor provided a peripheral blood sample, and peripheral blood mononuclear cells were used for TCR beta sequencing. Genomic DNA was extracted from the blood cell samples with the Qiagen DNeasy Blood Extraction Kit. Here the chain combines TRBV28 and TRBJ1-1, with 7 central nucleotides matching TRBD1. Sequencing was performed on PBMCs. The receptor was isolated from a man in his forties or fifties in good health and CMV-seronegative. The nucleotide sequence is TGTGCCAGCAGTGCAGTTCCACACACAGGGGACACTGAAGCTTTCTTT. The translation is CASSAVPHTGDTEAFF.